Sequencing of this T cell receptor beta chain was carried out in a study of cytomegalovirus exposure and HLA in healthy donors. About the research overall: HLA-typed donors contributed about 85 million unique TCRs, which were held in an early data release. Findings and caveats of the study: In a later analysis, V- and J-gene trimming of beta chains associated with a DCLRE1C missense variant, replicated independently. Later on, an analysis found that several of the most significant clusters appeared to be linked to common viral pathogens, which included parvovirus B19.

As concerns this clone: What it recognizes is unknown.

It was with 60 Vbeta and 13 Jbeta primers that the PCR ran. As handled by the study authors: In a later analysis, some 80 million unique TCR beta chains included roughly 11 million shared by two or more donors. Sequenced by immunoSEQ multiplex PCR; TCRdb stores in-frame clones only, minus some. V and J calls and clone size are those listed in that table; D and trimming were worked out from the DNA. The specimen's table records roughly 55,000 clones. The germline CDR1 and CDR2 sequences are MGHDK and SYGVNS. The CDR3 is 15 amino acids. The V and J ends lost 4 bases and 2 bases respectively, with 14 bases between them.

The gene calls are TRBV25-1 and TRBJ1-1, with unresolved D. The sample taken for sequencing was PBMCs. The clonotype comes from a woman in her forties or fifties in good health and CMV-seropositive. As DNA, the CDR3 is TGTGCCAGCAGTGGCCACTCAAGTTTAAACACTGAAGCTTTCTTT. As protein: CASSGHSSLNTEAFF.